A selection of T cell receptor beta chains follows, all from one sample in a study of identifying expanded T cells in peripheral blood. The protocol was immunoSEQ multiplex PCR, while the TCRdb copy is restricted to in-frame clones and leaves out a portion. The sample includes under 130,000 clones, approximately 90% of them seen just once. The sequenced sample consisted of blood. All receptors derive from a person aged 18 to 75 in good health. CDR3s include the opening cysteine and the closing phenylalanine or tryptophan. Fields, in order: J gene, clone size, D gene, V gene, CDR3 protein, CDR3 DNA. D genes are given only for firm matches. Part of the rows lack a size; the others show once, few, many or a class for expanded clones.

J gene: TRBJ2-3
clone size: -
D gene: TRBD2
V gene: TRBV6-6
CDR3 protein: CASSYGTSAGPDTQYF
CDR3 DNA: TGTGCCAGCAGTTACGGGACTAGCGCCGGCCCAGATACGCAGTATTTT

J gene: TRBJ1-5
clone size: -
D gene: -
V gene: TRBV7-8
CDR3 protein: CASSFDYSNQPQHF
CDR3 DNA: TGTGCCAGCAGCTTTGACTATAGCAATCAGCCCCAGCATTTT

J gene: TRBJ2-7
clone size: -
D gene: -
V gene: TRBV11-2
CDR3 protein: CASSWADEQYF
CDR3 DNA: TGTGCCAGCAGCTGGGCCGACGAGCAGTACTTC

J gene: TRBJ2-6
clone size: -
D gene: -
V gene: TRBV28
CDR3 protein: CASREAGGANVLTF
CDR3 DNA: TGTGCCAGCAGGGAAGCGGGCGGGGCCAACGTCCTGACTTTC

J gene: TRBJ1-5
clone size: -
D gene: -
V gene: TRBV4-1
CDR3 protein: CASSQDGGLGNQPQHF
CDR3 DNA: TGCGCCAGCAGCCAAGATGGAGGGCTCGGCAATCAGCCCCAGCATTTT

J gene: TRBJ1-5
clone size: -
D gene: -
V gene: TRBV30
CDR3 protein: CAWSSKGGQPQHF
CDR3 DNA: TGTGCCTGGAGTTCAAAGGGTGGACAGCCCCAGCATTTT

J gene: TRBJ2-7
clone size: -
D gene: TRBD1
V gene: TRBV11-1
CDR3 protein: CASSLTGLSYEQYF
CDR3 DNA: TGTGCCAGCAGCTTGACAGGGCTGTCCTACGAGCAGTACTTC

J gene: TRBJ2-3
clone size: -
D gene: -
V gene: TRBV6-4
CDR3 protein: CASSLGGGNTDTQYF
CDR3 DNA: TGTGCCAGCAGCCTGGGAGGGGGGAACACAGATACGCAGTATTTT

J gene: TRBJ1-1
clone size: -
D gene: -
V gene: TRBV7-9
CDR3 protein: CASSTREPTEAFF
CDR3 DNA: TGTGCCAGCAGCACCAGGGAACCCACTGAAGCTTTCTTT

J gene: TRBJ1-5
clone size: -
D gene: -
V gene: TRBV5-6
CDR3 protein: CASSLGYSNQPQHF
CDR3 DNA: TGTGCCAGCAGCTTAGGGTATAGCAATCAGCCCCAGCATTTT

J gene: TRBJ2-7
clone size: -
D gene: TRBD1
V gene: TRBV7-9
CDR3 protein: CASSLIRDRADEQYF
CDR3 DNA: TGTGCCAGCAGCTTAATCAGGGACAGGGCGGACGAGCAGTACTTC

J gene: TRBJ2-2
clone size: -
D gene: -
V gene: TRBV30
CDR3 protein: CAWQDGGNTGELFF
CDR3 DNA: TGTGCCTGGCAGGACGGGGGTAACACCGGGGAGCTGTTTTTT

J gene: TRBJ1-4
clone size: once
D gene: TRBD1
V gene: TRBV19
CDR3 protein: CASSIWQGAEKLFF
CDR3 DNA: TGTGCCAGTAGTATCTGGCAGGGGGCTGAAAAACTGTTTTTT

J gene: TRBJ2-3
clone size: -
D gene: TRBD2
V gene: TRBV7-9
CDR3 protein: CASRRGGAGALTKQYF
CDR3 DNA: TGTGCCAGCAGGCGGGGCGGAGCGGGGGCGCTTACGAAGCAGTATTTT

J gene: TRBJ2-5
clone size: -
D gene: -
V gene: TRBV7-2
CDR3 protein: CASSLDVGTQYF
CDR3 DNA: TGTGCCAGCAGCTTAGACGTCGGGACCCAGTACTTC

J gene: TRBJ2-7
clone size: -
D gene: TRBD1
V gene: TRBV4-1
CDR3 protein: CASSRSTGGVSYEQYF
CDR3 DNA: TGCGCCAGCAGCCGATCGACAGGGGGAGTAAGCTACGAGCAGTACTTC

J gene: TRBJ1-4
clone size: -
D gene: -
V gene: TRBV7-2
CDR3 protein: CASSLTGTAYEKLFF
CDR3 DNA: TGTGCCAGCAGCTTAACGGGAACAGCCTATGAAAAACTGTTTTTT

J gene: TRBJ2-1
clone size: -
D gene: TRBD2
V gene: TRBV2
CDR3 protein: CASSARRLADYNEQFF
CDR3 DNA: TGTGCCAGCAGCGCTCGTCGACTAGCGGACTACAATGAGCAGTTCTTC

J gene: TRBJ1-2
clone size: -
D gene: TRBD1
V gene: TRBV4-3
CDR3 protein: CASSQEGQGKLYTF
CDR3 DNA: TGCGCCAGCAGCCAAGAGGGACAGGGGAAACTCTACACCTTC

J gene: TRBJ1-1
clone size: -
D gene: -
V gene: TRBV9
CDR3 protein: CASSVEAGWTEAFF
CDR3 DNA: TGTGCCAGCAGCGTAGAGGCGGGGTGGACTGAAGCTTTCTTT

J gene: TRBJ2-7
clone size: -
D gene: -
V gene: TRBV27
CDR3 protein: CASSLSTRPREQYF
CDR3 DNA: TGTGCCAGCAGTTTATCGACCCGTCCGAGGGAGCAGTACTTC

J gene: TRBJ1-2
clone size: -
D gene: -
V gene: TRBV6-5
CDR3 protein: CASSYPDGPNYGYTF
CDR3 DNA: TGTGCCAGCAGTTACCCGGACGGCCCTAACTATGGCTACACCTTC

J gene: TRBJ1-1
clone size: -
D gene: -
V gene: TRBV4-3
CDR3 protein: CASSQVFASTEAFF
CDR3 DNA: TGCGCCAGCAGCCAAGTATTCGCTTCGACTGAAGCTTTCTTT

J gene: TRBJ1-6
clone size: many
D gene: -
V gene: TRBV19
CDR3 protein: CASSMEGNSPLHF
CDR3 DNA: TGTGCCAGTAGTATGGAGGGGAATTCACCCCTCCACTTT

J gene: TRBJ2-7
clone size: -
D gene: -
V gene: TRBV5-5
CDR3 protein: CASSVDSYEQYF
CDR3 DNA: TGTGCCAGCAGCGTGGACAGCTACGAGCAGTACTTC

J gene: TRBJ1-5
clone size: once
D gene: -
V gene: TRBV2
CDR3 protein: CASSSGDNQPQHF
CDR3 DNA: TGTGCCAGCAGTTCCGGGGACAATCAGCCCCAGCATTTT

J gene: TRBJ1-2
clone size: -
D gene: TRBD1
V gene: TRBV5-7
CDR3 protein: CASRNRGVKSEDGYTF
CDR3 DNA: TGTGCCAGCAGAAACAGGGGAGTGAAGTCGGAGGATGGCTACACCTTC

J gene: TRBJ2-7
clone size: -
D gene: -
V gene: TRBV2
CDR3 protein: CASEGDFSYEQYF
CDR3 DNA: TGTGCCAGTGAGGGGGACTTCTCCTACGAGCAGTACTTC

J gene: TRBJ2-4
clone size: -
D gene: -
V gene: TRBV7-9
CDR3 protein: CASSEVAGKNIQYF
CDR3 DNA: TGTGCCAGCTCCGAGGTGGCGGGAAAAAACATTCAGTACTTC

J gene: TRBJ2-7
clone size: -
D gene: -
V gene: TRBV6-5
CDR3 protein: CASSLGQSSPREQYF
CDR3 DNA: TGTGCCAGTAGTCTGGGGCAGTCAAGTCCTCGCGAGCAGTACTTC

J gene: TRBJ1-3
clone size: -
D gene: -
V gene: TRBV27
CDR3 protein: CASSLNPRGNTIYF
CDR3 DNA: TGTGCCAGCAGTCTGAATCCACGGGGAAACACCATATATTTT

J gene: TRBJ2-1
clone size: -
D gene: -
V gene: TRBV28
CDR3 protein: CASSPWGATINEQFF
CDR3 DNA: TGTGCCAGTTCGCCCTGGGGGGCTACAATCAATGAGCAGTTCTTC

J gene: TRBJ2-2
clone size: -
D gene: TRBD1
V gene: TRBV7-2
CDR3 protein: CASSRTLTGGAGELFF
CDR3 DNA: TGTGCCAGCAGCCGGACGTTGACAGGGGGGGCCGGGGAGCTGTTTTTT

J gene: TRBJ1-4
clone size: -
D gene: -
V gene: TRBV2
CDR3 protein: CASSGQLHGEKLFF
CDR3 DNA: TGTGCCAGCAGTGGCCAGTTACATGGTGAAAAACTGTTTTTT

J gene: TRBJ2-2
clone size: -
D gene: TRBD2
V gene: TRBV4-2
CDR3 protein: CASSPLAANTGELFF
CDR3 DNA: TGTGCCAGCAGCCCACTAGCGGCGAACACCGGGGAGCTGTTTTTT

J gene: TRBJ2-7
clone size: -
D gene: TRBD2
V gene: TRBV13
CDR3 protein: CASSRQLKTSQDEQYF
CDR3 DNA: TGTGCCAGCAGCCGCCAACTGAAGACTAGCCAAGACGAGCAGTACTTC

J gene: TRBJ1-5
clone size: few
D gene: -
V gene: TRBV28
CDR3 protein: CASSSSWQPQHF
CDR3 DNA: TGTGCCAGCAGTTCGAGTTGGCAGCCCCAGCATTTT

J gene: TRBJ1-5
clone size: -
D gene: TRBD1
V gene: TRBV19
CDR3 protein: CASSIYLGQGNQPQHF
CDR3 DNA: TGTGCCAGTAGTATATATTTGGGACAGGGAAACCAGCCCCAGCATTTT

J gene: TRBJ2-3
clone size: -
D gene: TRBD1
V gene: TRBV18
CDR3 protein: CASSPTQGVRADTQYF
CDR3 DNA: TGTGCCAGCTCACCCACACAGGGGGTAAGGGCAGATACGCAGTATTTT

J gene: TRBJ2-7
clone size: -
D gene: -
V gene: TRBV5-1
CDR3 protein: CASSLNSYEQYF
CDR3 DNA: TGCGCCAGCAGCTTGAACTCCTACGAGCAGTACTTC

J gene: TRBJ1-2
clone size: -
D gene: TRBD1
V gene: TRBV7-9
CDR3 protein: CASSPQPRGSDGYTF
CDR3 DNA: TGTGCCAGCAGCCCTCAACCCAGGGGGTCGGATGGCTACACCTTC

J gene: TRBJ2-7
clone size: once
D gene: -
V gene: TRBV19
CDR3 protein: CASSMNGAGIYEQYF
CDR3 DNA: TGTGCCAGTAGTATGAATGGGGCAGGGATCTACGAGCAGTACTTC

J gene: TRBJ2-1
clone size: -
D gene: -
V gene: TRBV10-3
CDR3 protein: CAIRDGSYNEQFF
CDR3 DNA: TGTGCCATCAGGGACGGAAGCTACAATGAGCAGTTCTTC

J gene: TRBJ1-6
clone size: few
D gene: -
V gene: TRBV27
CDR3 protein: CASSLGRNSPLHF
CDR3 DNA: TGTGCCAGCAGTTTAGGAAGAAATTCACCCCTCCACTTT

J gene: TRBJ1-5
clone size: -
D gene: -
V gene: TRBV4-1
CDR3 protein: CASSQEFFTISNQPQHF
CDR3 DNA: TGCGCCAGCAGCCAAGAATTCTTTACGATTAGCAATCAGCCCCAGCATTTT

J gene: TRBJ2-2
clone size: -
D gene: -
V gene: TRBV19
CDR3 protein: CASSPYRSGGSGELFF
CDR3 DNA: TGTGCCAGTAGTCCGTATCGATCCGGGGGCTCCGGGGAGCTGTTTTTT

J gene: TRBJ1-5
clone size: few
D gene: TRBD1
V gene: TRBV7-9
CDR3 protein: CASSLTRDSYSNQPQHF
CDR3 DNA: TGTGCCAGCAGCTTGACGAGGGACAGTTATAGCAATCAGCCCCAGCATTTT

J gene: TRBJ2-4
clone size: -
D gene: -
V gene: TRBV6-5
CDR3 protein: CASSYSKQGSSDIQYF
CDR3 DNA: TGTGCCAGCAGTTACTCGAAGCAGGGGTCAAGTGACATTCAGTACTTC

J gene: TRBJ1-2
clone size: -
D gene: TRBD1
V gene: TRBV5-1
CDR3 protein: CASSPRPPGQGAIPGYGYTF
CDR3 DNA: TGCGCCAGCAGCCCACGCCCGCCGGGACAGGGGGCGATCCCTGGGTATGGCTACACCTTC

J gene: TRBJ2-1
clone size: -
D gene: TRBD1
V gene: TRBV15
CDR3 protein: CATVRDRAYNEQFF
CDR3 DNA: TGTGCCACCGTCCGGGACAGGGCCTACAATGAGCAGTTCTTC

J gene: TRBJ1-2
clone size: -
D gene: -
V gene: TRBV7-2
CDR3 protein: CASSIYRTVGYTF
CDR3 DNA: TGTGCCAGCAGCATTTACCGGACAGTTGGCTACACCTTC

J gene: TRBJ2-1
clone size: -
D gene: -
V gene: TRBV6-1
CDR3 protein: CASRRGPYNEQFF
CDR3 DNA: TGTGCCAGCAGACGGGGCCCCTACAATGAGCAGTTCTTC

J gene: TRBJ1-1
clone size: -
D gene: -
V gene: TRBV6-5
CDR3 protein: CASSELGGQSKAFF
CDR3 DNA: TGTGCCAGCAGCGAATTAGGGGGGCAGAGCAAAGCTTTCTTT

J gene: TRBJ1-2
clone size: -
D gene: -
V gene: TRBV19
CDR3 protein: CASSRDNYGYTF
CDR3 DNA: TGTGCCAGTAGTCGGGACAACTATGGCTACACCTTC